Below, 10 T cell receptor delta chains from the same sample are listed, as sequenced in a study of delta chains in infants with herpesvirus infections. TCR cDNA was made from PBMC RNA with gamma- and delta-chain-specific primers. TCRdb reprocessed the RT-PCR reads using CATT. The repertoire includes about 960 delta-chain clones, approximately 9.6% of them detected once, and approximately 6.2% sits in the top ten. Sample: peripheral blood, taken at time point 2 of longitudinal follow-up. All receptors derive from a human donor who was a Ugandan infant, either HIV-exposed or HIV-unexposed (not recorded which).

This chain links TRDV1 with TRDJ1; D not certain. CDR1 is TSWWSYY, CDR2 QGS, per germline. The germline V and J ends were trimmed by 1 base and 2 bases, with 11 bases remaining between them. The CDR3 runs to 15 residues. The chain's CDR3 is CALGEQRGRTDKLIF. The DNA for the CDR3 is TGTGCTCTTGGGGAACAGAGAGGTCGAACCGATAAACTCATCTTT.

This clone is medium-sized by share. The chain joins TRDV1 to TRDJ1, with D possibly being TRDD2 (6 bases). This CDR3 is built from 13 residues. The germline V gene has CDR1 TSWWSYY and CDR2 QGS. The V gene lost 2 bases and the J gene lost 10 bases, with 14 bases spanning the gap. CDR3 sequence reads: CALGEWSYKGLIF. CDR3 in DNA: TGTGCTCTTGGGGAATGGTCCTACAAGGGACTCATCTTT.

By share of the sample, this clone is medium-sized. The CDR3 region has the DNA TGTGCTCTTGGGGGCCCCCGGTTCCTACCTCTAGAAACTGGGGGATACGGGACCGATAAACTCATCTTT. Its translation is CALGGPRFLPLETGGYGTDKLIF. The chain employs TRDV1 and TRDJ1, with 13 bases matching TRDD3. The junction had 25 bases not matched to a gene; V was cut back by 4 bases and J by 2 bases. Germline values: CDR1 TSWWSYY, CDR2 QGS. This CDR3 spans 23 amino acids.

This clone is classed as large (0.1 to 1%). The CDR3 nucleotides read TGTGCTCTTGGGGATCCCCACCGGGAGGTGACAGCACAACTCTTCTTT. This gives the protein CALGDPHREVTAQLFF. This sequence joins TRDV1 and TRDJ2, with D unresolved. The CDR3 runs to 16 residues. Germline CDR1 TSWWSYY, CDR2 QGS. V was pared by 3 bases and J by 3 bases, with 14 bases between.

This clone was seen only a few times. This may arise from a read error, as a much more abundant clone is one base away. The V call is TRDV1, the J call TRDJ1; 11 bases agree with TRDD3. Germline-derived CDR1 and CDR2 are TSWWSYY and QGS. With V trimmed by 4 bases and J by 8 bases, 9 bases remained unmatched. This CDR3 has 15 amino acids. The CDR3 DNA is TGTGCTCTTGGGGTAAGAGATGGGGGATACGAAAAACTCATCTTT. Translation gives CALGVRDGGYEKLIF.

V is TRDV2 and J is TRDJ2; D may be TRDD2 (5 bases). The J gene, absent from TCRdb, was called here by matching the DNA to germline. Germline CDR1 reads GEAIGNYY; CDR2 reads EKD. CDR3 length equals 15 residues. V shed 1 base and J shed 5 bases, with 13 bases lying between them. CDR3 in DNA: TGTGCCTGTGACACTGTGGGTCCTTCTACAGCACAACTCTTCTTT. Translated: CACDTVGPSTAQLFF.

There are a few counts of this clone. This sequence may be a read error, since a much larger clone differs from it by one base. The genes are TRDV1 and TRDJ2, with 12 bases that match TRDD3. Per germline, CDR1 TSWWSYY and CDR2 QGS. The CDR3 length is 23 residues. Trimming cost V 4 bases and J 12 bases; bases outside gene matches: 33. The CDR3 loop is CALGAAFLSPLGDTESGTDKLFF. CDR3 in DNA: TGTGCTCTTGGGGCGGCCTTCCTATCCCCCCTGGGGGATACGGAGAGCGGCACCGATAAACTCTTCTTT.

By its share, this clone is large. The chain links TRDV1 to TRDJ1; TRDD3 matches at 9 bases. The CDR3 has 18 residues. Germline trimming cut 3 bases from V and 4 bases from J; bases unmatched to any gene: 15. CDR1 TSWWSYY and CDR2 QGS come from the germline V gene. CDR3: CALGDPSWVGDSGDKLIF. Here the CDR3 DNA reads TGTGCTCTTGGGGATCCGTCTTGGGTGGGGGATAGCGGCGATAAACTCATCTTT.

By sample share, this clone is medium-sized (0.01 to 0.1%). The V and J genes are TRDV2 and TRDJ1, with 11 bases fitting TRDD3. No J gene is reported in TCRdb; it was inferred here by comparing the DNA with germline. Trimming took 3 bases from V and 4 from J; bases not matched to a gene: 27. CDR1 GEAIGNYY and CDR2 EKD come from the germline V gene. This CDR3 spans 22 amino acids. The CDR3 DNA sequence: TGTGCCTGTGACGCCCTCGGGGATGGTGTTGGGGGATACGCTCACGAGGGCGATAAACTCATCTTT. It codes for CACDALGDGVGGYAHEGDKLIF.

A word on this clone: A much larger clonotype is one base distant, so this may be a read error. Written as DNA, the CDR3 is TGTGCCTGTGACACCCTAGTTCCTGTTGGGGAACACACCGATAAACTCATCTTT. It codes for CACDTLVPVGEHTDKLIF. The rearrangement uses TRDV2 and TRDJ1; D possibly uses TRDD2 or TRDD3 (5 bases each). The CDR3 consists of 18 residues. The V end lost 0 bases, the J end lost 0 bases, and 19 bases lay between the germline ends. CDR1 is GEAIGNYY, CDR2 EKD, per germline.